The rows below give T cell receptor beta chains drawn from one sample of a study of beta chain features in type 1 diabetes. Assay used: immunoSEQ multiplex PCR; TCRdb lists only in-frame clones, some missing. This table has 300,000 to 350,000 clones, roughly 13% appearing once. Sequencing input: naive CD4+ T cells from blood. These receptors all stem from a woman aged 18-30 years with type 1 diabetes. CDR3s include the opening cysteine and the closing phenylalanine or tryptophan. Each record gives: clone size, D gene, V gene, J gene, CDR3 DNA, CDR3 protein. The D gene is left open where the match is weak. Size is stated for part of the rows, as once, few or many counts, or as a class when the clone is expanded.

clone size: -
D gene: -
V gene: TRBV27
J gene: TRBJ2-7
CDR3 DNA: TGTGCCAGCAGCCCCGGGACAAGACGGTACGAGCAGTACTTC
CDR3 protein: CASSPGTRRYEQYF

clone size: few
D gene: -
V gene: TRBV30
J gene: TRBJ1-1
CDR3 DNA: TGTGCCTGGGAGAAGAACACTGAAGCTTTCTTT
CDR3 protein: CAWEKNTEAFF

clone size: -
D gene: TRBD2
V gene: TRBV30
J gene: TRBJ2-3
CDR3 DNA: TGTGCCTGGACCAACGGGGGGTATAACACAGATACGCAGTATTTT
CDR3 protein: CAWTNGGYNTDTQYF

clone size: few
D gene: TRBD2
V gene: TRBV19
J gene: TRBJ2-7
CDR3 DNA: TGTGCCAGTACCACGTCCGGGGGGTCCTACGAGCAGTACTTC
CDR3 protein: CASTTSGGSYEQYF

clone size: -
D gene: TRBD1
V gene: TRBV14
J gene: TRBJ2-1
CDR3 DNA: TGTGCCAGCAGCCAAACGAGGACAGGGGGCGGTGAGCAGTTCTTC
CDR3 protein: CASSQTRTGGGEQFF

clone size: -
D gene: TRBD1
V gene: TRBV11-3
J gene: TRBJ2-5
CDR3 DNA: TGTGCCAGCGAACAGGGGCGAGAGACCCAGTACTTC
CDR3 protein: CASEQGRETQYF

clone size: -
D gene: TRBD1
V gene: TRBV29-1
J gene: TRBJ2-2
CDR3 DNA: TGCAGCGTTGGGGACAGGGGCGTCGGGGAGCTGTTTTTT
CDR3 protein: CSVGDRGVGELFF

clone size: -
D gene: -
V gene: TRBV18
J gene: TRBJ1-5
CDR3 DNA: TGTGCCAGCTCCCCGGACGGACTGAGCAATCAGCCCCAGCATTTT
CDR3 protein: CASSPDGLSNQPQHF

clone size: few
D gene: -
V gene: TRBV7-9
J gene: TRBJ1-4
CDR3 DNA: TGTGCCAGCAGCTTAGCGCAGTACAGGGCGGATGAAAAACTGTTTTTT
CDR3 protein: CASSLAQYRADEKLFF

clone size: -
D gene: TRBD1
V gene: TRBV29-1
J gene: TRBJ1-1
CDR3 DNA: TGCAGCGCCCACACAGGGGCGTACACTGAAGCTTTCTTT
CDR3 protein: CSAHTGAYTEAFF

clone size: few
D gene: TRBD1
V gene: TRBV18
J gene: TRBJ1-3
CDR3 DNA: TGTGCCAGCTCACCTGTGACAGGGGTGAACTCTGGAAACACCATATATTTT
CDR3 protein: CASSPVTGVNSGNTIYF

clone size: -
D gene: TRBD1
V gene: TRBV18
J gene: TRBJ1-2
CDR3 DNA: TGTGCCAGCTCGCTGCCCGGACAGGGGGCGATTGGCTACACCTTC
CDR3 protein: CASSLPGQGAIGYTF

clone size: -
D gene: -
V gene: TRBV28
J gene: TRBJ1-2
CDR3 DNA: TGTGCCAGCAGTCTTCCCAGGGGTAGCTACACCTTC
CDR3 protein: CASSLPRGSYTF

clone size: few
D gene: TRBD1
V gene: TRBV5-6
J gene: TRBJ2-5
CDR3 DNA: TGTGCCAGCAGCTTCCGGGACAGGTTTCGGGAGACCCAGTACTTC
CDR3 protein: CASSFRDRFRETQYF

clone size: -
D gene: TRBD2
V gene: TRBV30
J gene: TRBJ2-1
CDR3 DNA: TGTGCCTGGAGCTCAACTAGCGGGAGGGACAATGAGCAGTTCTTC
CDR3 protein: CAWSSTSGRDNEQFF

clone size: few
D gene: TRBD1
V gene: TRBV5-5
J gene: TRBJ2-7
CDR3 DNA: TGTGCCAGCAGCATCCTGCGGGGACAGGGTTACGAGCAGTACTTC
CDR3 protein: CASSILRGQGYEQYF

clone size: -
D gene: TRBD2
V gene: TRBV19
J gene: TRBJ2-1
CDR3 DNA: TGTGCCAGTAGCAGACTAGCGGCCAATGAGCAGTTCTTC
CDR3 protein: CASSRLAANEQFF

clone size: -
D gene: -
V gene: TRBV19
J gene: TRBJ2-3
CDR3 DNA: TGTGCCAGTAGTGTTACCAGGGCGGTGGGAGATACGCAGTATTTT
CDR3 protein: CASSVTRAVGDTQYF

clone size: few
D gene: TRBD2
V gene: TRBV7-9
J gene: TRBJ2-2
CDR3 DNA: TGTGCCAGCGTCATCGGAGGGGAGGGCACCGGGGAGCTGTTTTTT
CDR3 protein: CASVIGGEGTGELFF

clone size: -
D gene: TRBD1
V gene: TRBV18
J gene: TRBJ1-1
CDR3 DNA: TGTGCCAGCTCACCAGTGACAGGGGGTGATTACACTGAAGCTTTCTTT
CDR3 protein: CASSPVTGGDYTEAFF

clone size: -
D gene: -
V gene: TRBV15
J gene: TRBJ2-7
CDR3 DNA: TGTGCCACCAGTGGGCTTGCGGGGTTAACCTACGAGCAGTACTTC
CDR3 protein: CATSGLAGLTYEQYF

clone size: -
D gene: -
V gene: TRBV6-6
J gene: TRBJ1-4
CDR3 DNA: TGTGCCAGCTCCCGGCGGGGCACAACTAATGAAAAACTGTTTTTT
CDR3 protein: CASSRRGTTNEKLFF

clone size: -
D gene: -
V gene: TRBV5-1
J gene: TRBJ1-2
CDR3 DNA: TGCGCCAGCAGCTTGGATCAGGCGGGTGGCTACACCTTC
CDR3 protein: CASSLDQAGGYTF

clone size: -
D gene: -
V gene: TRBV25-1
J gene: TRBJ2-1
CDR3 DNA: TGTGCCAGCAGGTCAAATGAGCAGTTCTTC
CDR3 protein: CASRSNEQFF

clone size: -
D gene: -
V gene: TRBV12-5
J gene: TRBJ2-3
CDR3 DNA: TGTGCTAGTGGTCCCGGTGGGGCGGAAAATACGCAGTATTTT
CDR3 protein: CASGPGGAENTQYF

clone size: -
D gene: -
V gene: TRBV2
J gene: TRBJ2-2
CDR3 DNA: TGTGCCAGCAGTCACGGGGTCGGGGAGCTGTTTTTT
CDR3 protein: CASSHGVGELFF

clone size: few
D gene: -
V gene: TRBV9
J gene: TRBJ1-1
CDR3 DNA: TGTGCCAGCAGCGGCACGGACAGTGAAGCTTTCTTT
CDR3 protein: CASSGTDSEAFF

clone size: few
D gene: -
V gene: TRBV27
J gene: TRBJ2-4
CDR3 DNA: TGTGCCAGCAGCCCTGTGGGGGCTGGAAACATTCAGTACTTC
CDR3 protein: CASSPVGAGNIQYF

clone size: -
D gene: TRBD2
V gene: TRBV30
J gene: TRBJ2-1
CDR3 DNA: TGTGCCTGGAGTACAAGGACTAGCGGGAGGGTTGAGCAGTTCTTC
CDR3 protein: CAWSTRTSGRVEQFF

clone size: few
D gene: -
V gene: TRBV11-3
J gene: TRBJ2-1
CDR3 DNA: TGTGCCAGCAGCCTCCTAATTGGGACACCTTCATACAATGAGCAGTTCTTC
CDR3 protein: CASSLLIGTPSYNEQFF

clone size: few
D gene: -
V gene: TRBV18
J gene: TRBJ2-7
CDR3 DNA: TGTGCCAGCTCACCCCGCCAGGGCTCCGAGCAGTACTTC
CDR3 protein: CASSPRQGSEQYF

clone size: few
D gene: TRBD2
V gene: TRBV2
J gene: TRBJ2-1
CDR3 DNA: TGTGCCAGCAGTGACCGACTAGCGGGAGAAGGTGAGCAGTTCTTC
CDR3 protein: CASSDRLAGEGEQFF

clone size: few
D gene: TRBD1
V gene: TRBV2
J gene: TRBJ2-2
CDR3 DNA: TGTGCCAGCAGCTGGGGACAGGGCGGCACCGGGGAGCTGTTTTTT
CDR3 protein: CASSWGQGGTGELFF

clone size: few
D gene: -
V gene: TRBV5-1
J gene: TRBJ2-5
CDR3 DNA: TGCGCCAGCAGCTTGCTAGTAACAGGAGAGACCCAGTACTTC
CDR3 protein: CASSLLVTGETQYF

clone size: few
D gene: -
V gene: TRBV6-5
J gene: TRBJ1-1
CDR3 DNA: TGTGCCAGCATCCAGGGCCACAACACTGAAGCTTTCTTT
CDR3 protein: CASIQGHNTEAFF

clone size: few
D gene: -
V gene: TRBV15
J gene: TRBJ2-7
CDR3 DNA: TGTGCCACCAGCAGGGGCTCTACGGTGGGCTCCTACGAGCAGTACTTC
CDR3 protein: CATSRGSTVGSYEQYF

clone size: -
D gene: TRBD1
V gene: TRBV28
J gene: TRBJ1-2
CDR3 DNA: TGTGCCACCGGGACAGGGCCCTTCCGGGGCTATGGCTACACCTTC
CDR3 protein: CATGTGPFRGYGYTF

clone size: -
D gene: -
V gene: TRBV27
J gene: TRBJ2-5
CDR3 DNA: TGTGCCACCCCGCCGGTACGGGAGGGGGCGAAGACCCAGTACTTC
CDR3 protein: CATPPVREGAKTQYF

clone size: few
D gene: TRBD1
V gene: TRBV28
J gene: TRBJ2-7
CDR3 DNA: TGTGCCAGCAGTTCACAGGGGGCCGGGTTGGGCGAGCAGTACTTC
CDR3 protein: CASSSQGAGLGEQYF

clone size: few
D gene: TRBD1
V gene: TRBV7-3
J gene: TRBJ2-4
CDR3 DNA: TGTGCCAGCAGCTTAGACAGGGAAAACATTCAGTACTTC
CDR3 protein: CASSLDRENIQYF

clone size: few
D gene: -
V gene: TRBV18
J gene: TRBJ2-3
CDR3 DNA: TGTGCCAGCTCACCGGGAGGAGATACGCAGTATTTT
CDR3 protein: CASSPGGDTQYF

clone size: -
D gene: TRBD2
V gene: TRBV5-1
J gene: TRBJ2-7
CDR3 DNA: TGCGCCAGCAGCCCCGGGGGGTCCGCGAACGAGCAGTACTTC
CDR3 protein: CASSPGGSANEQYF

clone size: few
D gene: TRBD1
V gene: TRBV6-5
J gene: TRBJ2-1
CDR3 DNA: TGTGCCAGCAGTTGGACAGGGGGCTCCTACAATGAGCAGTTCTTC
CDR3 protein: CASSWTGGSYNEQFF

clone size: -
D gene: -
V gene: TRBV6-6
J gene: TRBJ2-2
CDR3 DNA: TGTGCCAGCAGTTACTACAGGGTTAGCACCGGGGAGCTGTTTTTT
CDR3 protein: CASSYYRVSTGELFF

clone size: -
D gene: TRBD1
V gene: TRBV7-2
J gene: TRBJ1-5
CDR3 DNA: TGTGCCAGCAGCTCGGGACAGGGGAATCAGCCCCAGCATTTT
CDR3 protein: CASSSGQGNQPQHF

clone size: -
D gene: TRBD2
V gene: TRBV29-1
J gene: TRBJ2-3
CDR3 DNA: TGCAGCGCCCGGTTCCGGGAGGCAAGCACAGATACGCAGTATTTT
CDR3 protein: CSARFREASTDTQYF

clone size: -
D gene: -
V gene: TRBV7-9
J gene: TRBJ1-2
CDR3 DNA: TGTGCCAGCAGCTCGATGGGGCAACCGTCCTATGGCTACACCTTC
CDR3 protein: CASSSMGQPSYGYTF

clone size: few
D gene: -
V gene: TRBV7-2
J gene: TRBJ2-5
CDR3 DNA: TGTGCCAGCAGCCCGCCCGGTCTGTACTTAGAGACCCAGTACTTC
CDR3 protein: CASSPPGLYLETQYF

clone size: -
D gene: -
V gene: TRBV5-1
J gene: TRBJ1-1
CDR3 DNA: TGCGCCAGCAGCTTACTCGCGCAGGGGAGTGCGAACACTGAAGCTTTCTTT
CDR3 protein: CASSLLAQGSANTEAFF

clone size: few
D gene: TRBD1
V gene: TRBV9
J gene: TRBJ1-2
CDR3 DNA: TGTGCCAGCAGTCGAGACAGGGACCGGGGCTACACCTTC
CDR3 protein: CASSRDRDRGYTF

clone size: -
D gene: -
V gene: TRBV4-3
J gene: TRBJ1-2
CDR3 DNA: TGCGCCAGCAGCCAAAGTCGGATCGGGATCCCCCTCTATGGCTACACCTTC
CDR3 protein: CASSQSRIGIPLYGYTF

clone size: few
D gene: -
V gene: TRBV11-2
J gene: TRBJ2-4
CDR3 DNA: TGTGCCAGCAGCCTAACCCCTTCGGACATTCAGTACTTC
CDR3 protein: CASSLTPSDIQYF

clone size: few
D gene: -
V gene: TRBV29-1
J gene: TRBJ1-2
CDR3 DNA: TGCAGCCTCGGGAGAGACTATGGCTACACCTTC
CDR3 protein: CSLGRDYGYTF

clone size: -
D gene: TRBD2
V gene: TRBV5-1
J gene: TRBJ2-5
CDR3 DNA: TGCGCCAGCAGCTTTATGGCTGGCGGGAGAGTAGGGGAGACCCAGTACTTC
CDR3 protein: CASSFMAGGRVGETQYF

clone size: -
D gene: TRBD1
V gene: TRBV2
J gene: TRBJ2-5
CDR3 DNA: TGTGCCATACCTTCAGGGGGCGGGACCCAGTACTTC
CDR3 protein: CAIPSGGGTQYF

clone size: -
D gene: -
V gene: TRBV11-2
J gene: TRBJ2-2
CDR3 DNA: TGTGCCAGCAGCTCTCCCAGGGGCTCCACCGGGGAGCTGTTTTTT
CDR3 protein: CASSSPRGSTGELFF

clone size: -
D gene: -
V gene: TRBV28
J gene: TRBJ1-5
CDR3 DNA: TGTGCCAGCTCCTCAGGGCCTTGGAGCAATCAGCCCCAGCATTTT
CDR3 protein: CASSSGPWSNQPQHF

clone size: few
D gene: -
V gene: TRBV7-2
J gene: TRBJ2-1
CDR3 DNA: TGTGCCAGCAGCTTAAGCTTCCGAAGGGGCGCGGGGAATGAGCAGTTCTTC
CDR3 protein: CASSLSFRRGAGNEQFF

clone size: -
D gene: TRBD1
V gene: TRBV27
J gene: TRBJ2-2
CDR3 DNA: TGTGCCAGCAGGACAGGGCCGATGGCCGGGGAGCTGTTTTTT
CDR3 protein: CASRTGPMAGELFF